Following are 30 T cell receptor beta chains from one sample sequenced in a study of early T cells in non-severe SARS-CoV-2 infection. Each CDR3 protein is one row after TCRdb ran MiXCR on the 5' RACE reads. The table lists some 77,000 distinct CDR3 sequences, 4.5% to 6% of them singletons. This sample comprised whole blood, obtained at baseline. These receptors were obtained from an adult who was a healthcare worker with PCR-confirmed SARS-CoV-2 infection or an uninfected control (not recorded which).

This clonotype was detected many times. This rearrangement joins TRBV12-3 or TRBV12-4 to TRBJ1-1, with 9 bases identical to TRBD1. This CDR3 region has 15 residues. J lost 4 bases, V lost 4 bases, and 7 bases had no gene match. DNA for the CDR3: TGTGCCAGCAGTTCCCTCGGGACAGGGCTCACTGAAGCTTTCTTT. Its translation: CASSSLGTGLTEAFF.

This clonotype was counted a few times. The chain joins TRBV6-5 to TRBJ2-1, with TRBD1 matching 9 bases. The CDR3 extends over 16 amino acids. Trimming took 10 bases from V and 0 from J; bases not matched to a gene: 10. CDR1 is MNHEY, CDR2 SVGAGI, per germline. The CDR3 region has the DNA TGTGCCACCCCCGGGACAGGGAATTACTCCTACAATGAGCAGTTCTTC. This translates into CATPGTGNYSYNEQFF.

In this sample, this clonotype turned up many times. The CDR3 DNA sequence: TGTGCCAGCTCACCGGGACTAGCGGGAGGAGAGACCCAGTACTTC. Translating it yields CASSPGLAGGETQYF. The chain employs TRBV18 and TRBJ2-5; the match to TRBD2 covers 15 bases. The CDR3 length is 15 residues. In germline, CDR1 is KGHSH, CDR2 LQKENI. V lost 3 bases and J lost 4; bases outside the gene matches: 0.

This clonotype was recorded many times. This chain joins TRBV7-9 and TRBJ2-7, with D perhaps being TRBD1 or TRBD2 (5 bases each). CDR1 SEHNR and CDR2 FQNEAQ come from the germline V gene (reference sequence). V lost 4 bases and J lost 1, with 14 bases in between. This CDR3 contains 15 residues. The DNA of the CDR3 is TGTGCCAGCAGCTGGGGGACGGAGACATCCTACGAGCAGTACTTC. It codes for CASSWGTETSYEQYF.

The chain links TRBV6-1 to TRBJ1-5; the D gene is possibly TRBD1 (6 bases). With 7 bases removed from V and 6 bases from J, the gap between germline ends came to 16 bases. The CDR3 sequence is 14 residues long. CDR1 and CDR2 (germline): MNHNS, SASEGT. The CDR3 sequence: CASNLAGGGQPQHF. In nucleotides, the CDR3 is TGTGCCAGCAATCTGGCCGGGGGCGGTCAGCCCCAGCATTTT.

Comment on this clonotype: This could be a read error, since a much larger clone is one nucleotide away. V is TRBV12-3 or TRBV12-4 and J is TRBJ2-1; D ambiguous. There are 14 residues in the CDR3. V lost 4 bases, J lost 7 bases, and 14 bases lay in between. CDR3 sequence (DNA): TGTGCCAGCAGTTGGATGAGCAGGAAGAATGAGCAGTTCTTC. Its translation is CASSWMSRKNEQFF.

The V and J genes are TRBV5-4 and TRBJ1-2, with TRBD1 matching 8 bases. Trimming removed 4 bases from V and 7 bases from J; junction bases left unmatched: 12. Germline CDR1 SGHNT, CDR2 YYREEE (reference sequence). The CDR3 has 15 amino acids. The CDR3 DNA is TGTGCCAGCAGCCTCCTACAGGGGGGAGGAGCTGGCTACACCTTC. Protein: CASSLLQGGGAGYTF.

This clonotype was recorded a few times. The chain employs TRBV3-1 and TRBJ1-1; D is undetermined. CDR1 and CDR2 from the germline V gene are LGHDT and YNNKEL (reference sequence). The CDR3 extends over 13 amino acids. Trimming left V 4 bases short and J 5 bases short, with 11 bases between. The CDR3 protein is CASSPRAATEAFF. CDR3 nucleotides: TGTGCCAGCAGCCCCCGGGCAGCTACTGAAGCTTTCTTT.

This clonotype was counted many times. The rearrangement uses TRBV10-3 and TRBJ1-1; D is unclear. The CDR3 is made up of 16 amino acids. Germline CDR1 and CDR2: ENHRY and SYGVKD. V was trimmed by 6 bases and J by 0 bases, leaving 17 bases between them. The CDR3 DNA reads TGTGCCATCAGATCAAGGGAAGGACTCGTGAACACTGAAGCTTTCTTT. It is translated as CAIRSREGLVNTEAFF.

V is TRBV3-1 and J is TRBJ2-1, with no clear D. In germline, CDR1 is LGHDT, CDR2 YNNKEL (reference sequence). The length of the CDR3 is 12 residues. Trimming removed 1 base at V and 8 bases at J, with 6 bases between. DNA for the CDR3: TGTGCCAGCAGCCAAGGTTCCGATGAGCAGTTCTTC. Amino acid sequence: CASSQGSDEQFF.

This clonotype was seen many times. J is TRBJ2-7 and V is TRBV4-1, with a tentative D call TRBD1 (5 bases). The CDR3 has 16 residues. Between the trimmed V and J ends, which lost 0 bases and 3 bases, there was a span of 15 bases. Germline assignment: CDR1 MGHRA and CDR2 YSYEKL. CDR3 amino acids: CASSQESGGRVYEQYF. CDR3 sequence (DNA): TGCGCCAGCAGCCAAGAATCAGGCGGCAGGGTCTACGAGCAGTACTTC.

The sample holds a few counts of this clonotype. This chain uses TRBV28 with TRBJ2-7, with unresolved D. V was cut by 5 bases and J by 3 bases, with 5 bases left in between. This CDR3 has 11 amino acids. Looked up from germline, CDR1 is MDHEN and CDR2 is SYDVKM. CDR3 in amino acids: CASSRNYEQYF. Here the CDR3 DNA reads TGTGCCAGCAGTCGGAACTACGAGCAGTACTTC. The variable domain in full, completed from reference TRBV28 and TRBJ2-7, reads DVKVTQSSRYLVKRTGEKVFLECVQDMDHENMFWYRQDPGLGLRLIYFSYDVKMKEKGDIPEGYSVSREKKERFSLILESASTNQTSMYLCASSRNYEQYFGPGTRLTVT.

This clonotype was seen a handful of times. The chain couples TRBV30 to TRBJ2-2; D uncertain. The CDR3 covers 12 residues. Trimming cost V 4 bases and J 3 bases, with 6 bases left between them. Germline V gene lookup returns CDR1 GTSNPN and CDR2 SVGIG (reference sequence). The CDR3 here is CAWTFHTGELFF. The DNA of the CDR3 is TGTGCCTGGACCTTCCACACCGGGGAGCTGTTTTTT.

The sample holds many counts of this clonotype. V and J are TRBV7-3 and TRBJ1-1; D gene uncertain. The CDR3 extends over 14 amino acids. Looked up from germline, CDR1 is SGHTA and CDR2 is FQGTGA. V was cut by 5 bases and J by 6 bases, with 16 bases left in between. The CDR3 nucleotides read TGTGCCAGCAGCCAATGGGGTGATCGGGCTGAAGCTTTCTTT. It encodes CASSQWGDRAEAFF.

This clonotype was seen many times. The V and J genes are TRBV6-6 and TRBJ1-5; D gene uncertain. CDR3 length: 12 amino acids. V lost 7 bases and J lost 0, with 4 bases in between. Germline V CDR1 and CDR2: MNHNY, SVGAGI (reference sequence). The CDR3 reads CASTYSNQPQHF. In nucleotides, the CDR3 is TGTGCCAGCACCTATAGCAATCAGCCCCAGCATTTT.

This clonotype was seen many times. The genes are TRBV6-5 and TRBJ2-7; 8 nucleotides agree with TRBD1. Germline V CDR1 and CDR2: MNHEY, SVGAGI. The CDR3 extends over 14 amino acids. V gave up 2 bases and J gave up 7 bases; unmatched junction bases: 7. The CDR3 region is CASSYRQGAREQYF. CDR3 nucleotide sequence: TGTGCCAGCAGTTACCGGCAGGGGGCGAGGGAGCAGTACTTC.

This clonotype was counted many times. The V and J genes are TRBV20-1 and TRBJ1-2, with no clear D. Trimming shortened V by 4 bases and J by 4 bases, and 13 bases separated the two germline ends. The CDR3 is 13 amino acids. Germline values: CDR1 DFQATT, CDR2 SNEGSKA (reference sequence). DNA of the CDR3: TGCAGTGCTACGCTTCTCGGATCCTATGGCTACACCTTC. It codes for CSATLLGSYGYTF.

The rearrangement joins TRBV5-6 to TRBJ1-1; 8 bases map to TRBD1. The CDR3 is made up of 18 amino acids. V trimming: 3 bases; J trimming: 1 base; junction bases outside the gene matches: 14. The germline V gene has CDR1 SGHDT and CDR2 YYEEEE. The CDR3 DNA is TGTGCCAGCAGCTCGCCCTGGCAGGGGGCTGACGGGAACACTGAAGCTTTCTTT. This codes for CASSSPWQGADGNTEAFF.

This clonotype was counted between two and nine times. This chain joins TRBV20-1 and TRBJ1-3; 8 bases agree with TRBD1. Unmatched junction bases numbered 8, after V lost 2 bases and J lost 5 bases. CDR1 and CDR2 (germline): DFQATT, SNEGSKA (reference sequence). The CDR3 covers 15 residues. CDR3 region: CSARPDRGIRNTIYF. The CDR3 DNA reads as TGCAGTGCTAGACCCGACAGGGGAATAAGAAACACCATATATTTT.

This clonotype was seen at least ten times. The rearrangement joins TRBV4-1 to TRBJ2-5; 8 nucleotides align to TRBD1. This CDR3 has 20 residues. CDR1 is MGHRA, CDR2 YSYEKL, per germline. V lost 4 bases, J lost 0 bases, and 19 bases stayed unmatched. CDR3 nucleotide sequence: TGCGCCAGCAGCCTCGCCCCTACCGGGACAGGAATTGGGCACCAAGAGACCCAGTACTTC. Encoded protein: CASSLAPTGTGIGHQETQYF.

This clonotype was detected once. The chain recombines TRBV29-1 with TRBJ1-1; D is unclear. V shed 6 bases and J shed 4 bases, with 9 bases lying between them. The CDR3 covers 11 residues. The germline gives CDR1 SQVTM, CDR2 ANQGSEA. Here the CDR3 DNA reads TGCAGCGTGGGCATGGGCACTGAAGCTTTCTTT. Amino acids: CSVGMGTEAFF.

This rearrangement joins TRBV6-5 to TRBJ1-1; no clear D gene. CDR1 is MNHEY, CDR2 SVGAGI, per germline. The CDR3 has 12 amino acids. Trimming removed 2 bases at V and 8 bases at J, with 9 bases between. The CDR3 is CASSYGVGEAFF. The CDR3 nucleotides are TGTGCCAGCAGTTACGGGGTAGGAGAAGCTTTCTTT.

The rearrangement joins TRBV20-1 to TRBJ1-2; D might be TRBD1 (6 bases). Germline V lookup: CDR1 DFQATT, CDR2 SNEGSKA (reference sequence). V was shortened by 4 bases and J by 0 bases, with 24 bases between the two germline ends. The CDR3 contains 18 residues. The CDR3 DNA follows: TGCAGTGCTAAACCCGGGACAAAGAAGACCAAGGCTAACTATGGCTACACCTTC. It is translated as CSAKPGTKKTKANYGYTF.

The chain links TRBV10-1 to TRBJ2-7; 7 bases are a match to TRBD2. This CDR3 comprises 16 residues. The germline gives CDR1 WNHNN, CDR2 SYGVQD (reference sequence). V shed 5 bases and J 6 bases; nucleotides not matched to a gene: 16. CDR3 region: CASSLAGAGRRGEQYF. CDR3 sequence (DNA): TGCGCCAGCAGTCTGGCGGGAGCCGGACGGCGGGGCGAGCAGTACTTC.

This clonotype has only a few counts. The gene calls are TRBV7-9 and TRBJ2-6; TRBD1 matches 7 bases. Germline CDR1 SEHNR, CDR2 FQNEAQ (reference sequence). The CDR3 sequence is 18 residues long. The V segment lost 4 bases and the J segment 0 bases; nucleotides outside the gene matches: 9. The CDR3 here is CASSSTGALLSGANVLTF. Written as DNA, the CDR3 is TGTGCCAGCAGCTCCACAGGGGCCCTCCTCTCTGGGGCCAACGTCCTGACTTTC.

This clonotype was detected only a few times. The V gene is TRBV7-2, the J gene TRBJ2-3; a weak D match, TRBD1 (5 bases). Trimming left V 5 bases short and J 4 bases short, with 13 bases between. CDR3 length equals 14 residues. CDR1 is SGHTA and CDR2 is FQGNSA in the germline V gene. The chain's CDR3 is CASSPEGAADTQYF. The CDR3 DNA reads as TGTGCCAGCAGCCCGGAAGGGGCGGCAGATACGCAGTATTTT.

This clonotype was recorded a few times. This chain connects TRBV3-1 to TRBJ1-2; D not resolved. Looked up from germline, CDR1 is LGHDT and CDR2 is YNNKEL (reference sequence). The CDR3 totals 16 residues. The germline V and J ends were trimmed by 1 base and 3 bases, with 15 bases remaining between them. The CDR3 here is CASSQVSLGDHYGYTF. DNA of the CDR3: TGTGCCAGCAGCCAAGTAAGTCTCGGAGACCACTATGGCTACACCTTC.

This clonotype turned up a few times. CDR3 region: CSVEEGRGGMTQYF. The CDR3, as DNA: TGCAGCGTTGAAGAGGGCAGGGGGGGTATGACCCAGTACTTC. The chain uses TRBV29-1 and TRBJ2-5, with D perhaps assigned TRBD1 or TRBD2 (7 bases each). The V gene lost 0 bases and the J gene lost 7 bases, with 15 bases spanning the gap. In germline, CDR1 is SQVTM, CDR2 ANQGSEA. The length of the CDR3 is 14 residues.

This clonotype turned up a few times. V usage is TRBV6-1 and J usage is TRBJ1-2; tentatively, D is TRBD1 (5 bases). The CDR3 runs 12 residues. Trimming cost V 7 bases and J 7 bases, with 13 bases left between them. Germline V gene lookup returns CDR1 MNHNS and CDR2 SASEGT. CDR3 nucleotide sequence: TGTGCCAGCATCAAAGGGACCTTTGGCTACACCTTC. This sequence encodes CASIKGTFGYTF.

This clonotype showed up many times. The V and J genes are TRBV29-1 and TRBJ1-1, with TRBD1 matching over 7 bases. The CDR3 runs 12 residues. Per germline, CDR1 SQVTM and CDR2 ANQGSEA. The V segment lost 6 bases and the J segment 4 bases; nucleotides outside the gene matches: 5. The CDR3 loop is CSVTPGGTEAFF. For the CDR3, the DNA is TGCAGCGTCACCCCAGGGGGCACTGAAGCTTTCTTT. Full variable domain (remainder filled in from reference TRBV29-1 and TRBJ1-1): SAVISQKPSRDICQRGTSLTIQCQVDSQVTMMFWYRQQPGQSLTLIATANQGSEATYESGFVIDKFPISRPNLTFSTLTVSNMSPEDSSIYLCSVTPGGTEAFFGQGTRLTVV.